The sequence of this T cell receptor beta chain was determined in a study of graft-versus-host responses after intestinal transplantation. The study's findings and limits: Circulating GvH clones peaking coincided with falling HvG clones soon after transplant. Researchers found GvH clones in recipient marrow, and some showed up first in ileum or blood.

This clone showed up just once. Antigen unknown. TCRdb's copy holds only in-frame clones and misses some; the assay was immunoSEQ multiplex PCR. The repertoire holds about 25,000 clones, with 85% to 95% as singletons. The CDR3 spans 13 residues. With 5 bases removed from V and 3 bases from J, the gap between germline ends came to 11 bases. The germline gives CDR1 KGHSH, CDR2 LQKENI. Sequencing used PBMCs, obtained 18 days after transplant. The J gene is TRBJ2-7, the V gene TRBV18; D is possibly TRBD1 (6 bases). This TCR derives from a human patient who received an intestinal transplant, so some T cells may come from the graft donor. The CDR3 region has the DNA TGTGCCAGCTCAGAAGGACAGAACTACGAGCAGTACTTC. Protein product: CASSEGQNYEQYF.